The rows below give T cell receptor beta chains drawn from one sample of a study of identical twins. MiXCR, applied by TCRdb to the 5' RACE reads, yields one record per CDR3 protein. The sample has around 220,000 distinct CDR3 sequences, over 12% seen once. The sample comprised memory (CD45RO+) T cells sorted from blood. The receptor source for this set is a woman aged 18-29 years in good health. Each CDR3 is given with its conserved first and last residue. Fields, in order: J gene, V gene, D gene, clone size, CDR3 protein, CDR3 DNA. A D gene is named only where the DNA matches it firmly. Expanded clones are given a class, and other clones once, few, many or no size at all.

J gene: TRBJ2-2
V gene: TRBV5-1
D gene: .
clone size: .
CDR3 protein: CASSFQGPNTGELFF
CDR3 DNA: TGCGCCAGCAGCTTTCAGGGGCCGAACACCGGGGAGCTGTTTTTT

J gene: TRBJ2-2
V gene: TRBV10-3
D gene: TRBD2
clone size: .
CDR3 protein: CATSRRPGGAANTGELFF
CDR3 DNA: TGTGCCACCTCCCGCCGACCGGGGGGAGCCGCGAACACCGGGGAGCTGTTTTTT

J gene: TRBJ2-3
V gene: TRBV7-6
D gene: TRBD1
clone size: few
CDR3 protein: CASSLRQGAADTQYF
CDR3 DNA: TGTGCCAGCAGCTTAAGACAGGGGGCCGCAGATACGCAGTATTTT

J gene: TRBJ1-3
V gene: TRBV7-6
D gene: TRBD1
clone size: .
CDR3 protein: CASSSPDRGGNTIYF
CDR3 DNA: TGTGCCAGCAGCTCACCGGACAGGGGAGGAAACACCATATATTTT

J gene: TRBJ2-2
V gene: TRBV5-1
D gene: .
clone size: few
CDR3 protein: CASSLAQRTNTGELFF
CDR3 DNA: TGCGCCAGCAGCTTGGCCCAGCGGACGAACACCGGGGAGCTGTTTTTT

J gene: TRBJ2-7
V gene: TRBV20-1
D gene: TRBD1
clone size: .
CDR3 protein: CSASRGSSYEQYF
CDR3 DNA: TGCAGTGCTAGCAGGGGGAGCTCCTACGAGCAGTACTTC

J gene: TRBJ2-2
V gene: TRBV9
D gene: .
clone size: .
CDR3 protein: CASSPRTTNTGELFF
CDR3 DNA: TGTGCCAGCAGCCCAAGGACCACGAACACCGGGGAGCTGTTTTTT

J gene: TRBJ2-3
V gene: TRBV6-5
D gene: TRBD1
clone size: few
CDR3 protein: CASSYGRDRATDTQYF
CDR3 DNA: TGTGCCAGCAGTTACGGTCGGGACAGGGCCACAGATACGCAGTATTTT

J gene: TRBJ2-1
V gene: TRBV7-2
D gene: TRBD2
clone size: few
CDR3 protein: CASSLGLAGGPRDEQFF
CDR3 DNA: TGTGCCAGCAGCTTAGGGCTAGCGGGAGGGCCAAGGGATGAGCAGTTCTTC

J gene: TRBJ1-1
V gene: TRBV7-9
D gene: .
clone size: .
CDR3 protein: CASSLHESAEAFF
CDR3 DNA: TGTGCCAGCAGCTTACATGAATCGGCTGAAGCTTTCTTT

J gene: TRBJ1-4
V gene: TRBV4-3
D gene: .
clone size: few
CDR3 protein: CASRIGETTNEKLFF
CDR3 DNA: TGCGCCAGCCGTATTGGGGAAACAACTAATGAAAAACTGTTTTTT

J gene: TRBJ1-4
V gene: TRBV29-1
D gene: .
clone size: .
CDR3 protein: CSANLGGEKLFF
CDR3 DNA: TGCAGCGCTAACCTAGGGGGGGAAAAACTGTTTTTT

J gene: TRBJ1-5
V gene: TRBV20-1
D gene: .
clone size: few
CDR3 protein: CSARATESNQPQHF
CDR3 DNA: TGCAGTGCTAGAGCAACGGAAAGCAATCAGCCCCAGCATTTT

J gene: TRBJ2-6
V gene: TRBV7-8
D gene: .
clone size: .
CDR3 protein: CASSFLKPGLSGANVLTF
CDR3 DNA: TGTGCCAGCAGCTTCCTTAAACCGGGGTTGTCTGGGGCCAACGTCCTGACTTTC

J gene: TRBJ2-1
V gene: TRBV4-3
D gene: .
clone size: few
CDR3 protein: CASSQDSRVEQFF
CDR3 DNA: TGCGCCAGCAGCCAAGATAGTCGGGTTGAGCAGTTCTTC

J gene: TRBJ2-7
V gene: TRBV9
D gene: TRBD1
clone size: few
CDR3 protein: CASSVGPGTGGIIDEQYF
CDR3 DNA: TGTGCCAGCAGCGTAGGCCCCGGGACAGGGGGCATCATCGACGAGCAGTACTTC

J gene: TRBJ2-1
V gene: TRBV7-8
D gene: .
clone size: few
CDR3 protein: CASSLERTDEQFF
CDR3 DNA: TGTGCCAGCAGCTTAGAGAGGACGGATGAGCAGTTCTTC

J gene: TRBJ2-1
V gene: TRBV20-1
D gene: TRBD2
clone size: .
CDR3 protein: CSARDTASGRFNEQFF
CDR3 DNA: TGCAGTGCTAGAGATACGGCTAGCGGGAGGTTCAATGAGCAGTTCTTC

J gene: TRBJ1-2
V gene: TRBV20-1
D gene: TRBD1
clone size: few
CDR3 protein: CSVDRVKGYTF
CDR3 DNA: TGCAGTGTCGACAGGGTAAAAGGCTACACCTTC

J gene: TRBJ2-7
V gene: TRBV12-3/TRBV12-4
D gene: .
clone size: few
CDR3 protein: CASRTGISYEQYF
CDR3 DNA: TGTGCCAGCCGGACGGGGATTTCCTACGAGCAGTACTTC

J gene: TRBJ1-6
V gene: TRBV7-2
D gene: .
clone size: many
CDR3 protein: CASSPLWSPLHF
CDR3 DNA: TGTGCCAGCAGCCCCCTTTGGTCACCCCTCCACTTT

J gene: TRBJ2-5
V gene: TRBV6-1
D gene: .
clone size: few
CDR3 protein: CASSEVLGSHGETQYF
CDR3 DNA: TGTGCCAGCAGTGAAGTCCTCGGGTCTCATGGGGAGACCCAGTACTTC

J gene: TRBJ2-1
V gene: TRBV2
D gene: .
clone size: .
CDR3 protein: CASSDEADEQFF
CDR3 DNA: TGTGCCAGCAGTGATGAAGCCGATGAGCAGTTCTTC

J gene: TRBJ2-7
V gene: TRBV5-1
D gene: TRBD1
clone size: many
CDR3 protein: CASSLNRGPNEQYF
CDR3 DNA: TGCGCCAGCAGCCTAAACAGGGGACCCAACGAGCAGTACTTC

J gene: TRBJ1-1
V gene: TRBV5-6
D gene: TRBD1
clone size: few
CDR3 protein: CASTFLDRGGTEAFF
CDR3 DNA: TGTGCCAGCACCTTTCTTGACAGGGGTGGAACTGAAGCTTTCTTT

J gene: TRBJ2-1
V gene: TRBV5-6
D gene: .
clone size: few
CDR3 protein: CASSLAGHAIPYF
CDR3 DNA: TGTGCCAGCAGCTTGGCCGGGCATGCTATTCCATACTTC

J gene: TRBJ1-5
V gene: TRBV11-2
D gene: TRBD1
clone size: many
CDR3 protein: CASSLESGGVQPQHF
CDR3 DNA: TGTGCCAGCAGCTTAGAATCAGGGGGCGTTCAGCCCCAGCATTTT

J gene: TRBJ1-2
V gene: TRBV10-3
D gene: .
clone size: .
CDR3 protein: CAIHRDNYGYTF
CDR3 DNA: TGTGCCATCCACAGGGACAACTATGGCTACACCTTC

J gene: TRBJ2-5
V gene: TRBV5-1
D gene: .
clone size: many
CDR3 protein: CASSLAETQYF
CDR3 DNA: TGCGCCAGCAGCTTGGCAGAGACCCAGTACTTC

J gene: TRBJ1-5
V gene: TRBV2
D gene: TRBD1
clone size: few
CDR3 protein: CASSSGTGYNQPQHF
CDR3 DNA: TGTGCCAGCAGTTCCGGGACAGGGTATAATCAGCCCCAGCATTTT

J gene: TRBJ2-7
V gene: TRBV5-1
D gene: TRBD1
clone size: .
CDR3 protein: CASSLGGRQGNHEQYF
CDR3 DNA: TGCGCCAGCAGCTTAGGGGGGAGACAGGGGAACCACGAGCAGTACTTC

J gene: TRBJ1-1
V gene: TRBV12-3/TRBV12-4
D gene: .
clone size: few
CDR3 protein: CASTPLGWHENTEAFF
CDR3 DNA: TGTGCCAGCACCCCACTCGGCTGGCATGAGAACACTGAAGCTTTCTTT

J gene: TRBJ1-5
V gene: TRBV5-1
D gene: .
clone size: few
CDR3 protein: CASSPSGQNQPQHF
CDR3 DNA: TGCGCCAGCAGCCCCTCCGGACAAAATCAGCCCCAGCATTTT

J gene: TRBJ1-2
V gene: TRBV29-1
D gene: TRBD1
clone size: .
CDR3 protein: CSVEPKITGDYGYTF
CDR3 DNA: TGCAGCGTCGAACCGAAGATTACAGGGGACTATGGCTACACCTTC

J gene: TRBJ2-5
V gene: TRBV6-1
D gene: .
clone size: few
CDR3 protein: CASRPQLQETQYF
CDR3 DNA: TGTGCCAGCAGACCACAGCTCCAAGAGACCCAGTACTTC

J gene: TRBJ2-1
V gene: TRBV14
D gene: .
clone size: few
CDR3 protein: CASSQGLGYSYNEQFF
CDR3 DNA: TGTGCCAGCAGCCAAGGTCTCGGGTACTCCTACAATGAGCAGTTCTTC

J gene: TRBJ2-1
V gene: TRBV20-1
D gene: TRBD1
clone size: .
CDR3 protein: CSALPGGKSEQFF
CDR3 DNA: TGCAGTGCTTTGCCAGGGGGCAAGAGTGAGCAGTTCTTC

J gene: TRBJ1-5
V gene: TRBV27
D gene: TRBD1
clone size: .
CDR3 protein: CASSRGDRDQPQHF
CDR3 DNA: TGTGCCAGCAGTCGAGGGGACAGGGATCAGCCCCAGCATTTT

J gene: TRBJ2-3
V gene: TRBV27
D gene: TRBD2
clone size: few
CDR3 protein: CASSFKTSGTDTQYF
CDR3 DNA: TGTGCCAGCAGTTTCAAGACTAGCGGCACAGATACGCAGTATTTT

J gene: TRBJ1-1
V gene: TRBV20-1
D gene: .
clone size: .
CDR3 protein: CSARRGFWAEAFF
CDR3 DNA: TGCAGTGCTAGAAGAGGATTCTGGGCTGAAGCTTTCTTT

J gene: TRBJ2-5
V gene: TRBV5-6
D gene: .
clone size: .
CDR3 protein: CASTTTGLGQETQYF
CDR3 DNA: TGTGCCAGCACCACTACTGGACTGGGTCAAGAGACCCAGTACTTC

J gene: TRBJ2-5
V gene: TRBV18
D gene: .
clone size: .
CDR3 protein: CASSPSRQQETQYF
CDR3 DNA: TGTGCCAGCTCACCATCTCGACAGCAAGAGACCCAGTACTTC

J gene: TRBJ2-1
V gene: TRBV24-1
D gene: TRBD2
clone size: .
CDR3 protein: CATSDSGASGSLREQFF
CDR3 DNA: TGTGCCACCAGTGATTCGGGAGCTAGCGGGAGTTTAAGGGAGCAGTTCTTC

J gene: TRBJ2-7
V gene: TRBV7-9
D gene: .
clone size: few
CDR3 protein: CASSLDGSVHEQYF
CDR3 DNA: TGTGCCAGCAGCTTAGATGGGAGCGTCCACGAGCAGTACTTC

J gene: TRBJ2-3
V gene: TRBV10-1
D gene: .
clone size: .
CDR3 protein: CASKAAGTDTQYF
CDR3 DNA: TGCGCCAGCAAAGCAGCCGGCACAGATACGCAGTATTTT

J gene: TRBJ2-1
V gene: TRBV5-4
D gene: .
clone size: .
CDR3 protein: CASSSRGGTYNEQFF
CDR3 DNA: TGTGCCAGCAGCTCCAGGGGCGGCACCTACAATGAGCAGTTCTTC

J gene: TRBJ2-1
V gene: TRBV2
D gene: TRBD2
clone size: few
CDR3 protein: CASSGSGKGEQFF
CDR3 DNA: TGTGCCAGCAGTGGCAGCGGGAAAGGTGAGCAGTTCTTC

J gene: TRBJ2-7
V gene: TRBV7-6
D gene: .
clone size: .
CDR3 protein: CASSLARGLDEQYF
CDR3 DNA: TGTGCCAGCAGCTTAGCGCGGGGGCTTGACGAGCAGTACTTC

J gene: TRBJ2-7
V gene: TRBV7-8
D gene: .
clone size: .
CDR3 protein: CASSIFRFEQYF
CDR3 DNA: TGTGCCAGCAGCATATTCAGGTTCGAGCAGTACTTC

J gene: TRBJ2-1
V gene: TRBV5-1
D gene: TRBD2
clone size: .
CDR3 protein: CASTLRGVVYNEQFF
CDR3 DNA: TGCGCCAGCACCCTGCGGGGGGTGGTTTACAATGAGCAGTTCTTC

J gene: TRBJ2-4
V gene: TRBV5-5
D gene: .
clone size: few
CDR3 protein: CASSLVGAAKNIQYF
CDR3 DNA: TGTGCCAGCAGCTTGGTCGGGGCGGCCAAAAACATTCAGTACTTC

J gene: TRBJ2-1
V gene: TRBV12-3/TRBV12-4
D gene: .
clone size: many
CDR3 protein: CASAPDGGGAAEQFF
CDR3 DNA: TGTGCCAGCGCCCCCGATGGGGGGGGGGCGGCTGAGCAGTTCTTC

J gene: TRBJ1-6
V gene: TRBV10-2
D gene: TRBD1
clone size: .
CDR3 protein: CASSDQGAHSPLHF
CDR3 DNA: TGCGCCAGCAGTGACCAGGGGGCCCATTCACCCCTCCACTTT

J gene: TRBJ1-5
V gene: TRBV20-1
D gene: .
clone size: .
CDR3 protein: CSASWLHGGNQPQHF
CDR3 DNA: TGCAGTGCTAGTTGGCTCCATGGAGGCAATCAGCCCCAGCATTTT

J gene: TRBJ2-5
V gene: TRBV20-1
D gene: .
clone size: .
CDR3 protein: CSANNRDKQETQYF
CDR3 DNA: TGCAGTGCTAACAACCGCGACAAACAAGAGACCCAGTACTTC

J gene: TRBJ2-7
V gene: TRBV14
D gene: .
clone size: few
CDR3 protein: CASSVGATYEQYF
CDR3 DNA: TGTGCCAGCAGCGTGGGGGCTACATACGAGCAGTACTTC